This TCR beta chain was sequenced during a study of cytomegalovirus exposure and HLA in healthy donors (dated by TCRdb to between 2016 and 2019). Notes on the research overall: An earlier analysis of 587 of the donors reported roughly 300 Gb of sequence data and 90 million to 120 million unique TCR beta sequences obtained from around 180 million T cells. An early release covering roughly 640 HLA-typed donors comprised approximately 290 gigabases of sequencing data and roughly 86 million unique TCR sequences. Of the 350 to 450 genotyped donors, less than 85% were placed in the genetic ancestry cluster associated with self-reported Caucasian donors. The study aimed to test whether signatures of past pathogen exposure could be identified by cataloging public T cell receptors. The study profiled the T cell repertoires of 666 subjects by immunosequencing and related them to cytomegalovirus serostatus. A separate validation cohort of about 110 different subjects was used in addition to the 666-subject first cohort. High-throughput TCR immunosequencing, statistical association of individual TCRs with disease status, and machine learning were combined to predict cytomegalovirus infection status. A later analysis re-analyzed previously published TCR beta repertoires from 666 donors and added high-resolution HLA genotyping to study TCR occurrence patterns. Rather than drawing on any new phenotypic data, the later analysis identified candidate immune exposures from TCR beta sequences and the way those sequences occurred across donors. To decide whether each TCR beta V gene segment behaved as functional or pseudogenic, an earlier analysis of 587 of the donors relied on high-throughput TCR beta sequencing. Alongside the repertoire data, information on donor age, sex, ethnicity and CMV serostatus was compiled. A later genetic analysis used genome-wide SNP genotypes for about three fifths of the 666 donors, treating that subset as a discovery cohort. Every repertoire in the discovery cohort had been generated on one and the same sequencing platform. HLA typing included class I and class II loci at four-digit resolution. The number of donors typed differed by locus, with 629-630 for A, B, C, DRB1 and DQB1, over 500 for DQA1, approximately 580 for DPA1, and approximately 470 for DPB1. About five DR-DQ haplotypes were treated as single units for association and clustering because of strong linkage in the cohort. Across 398 genotyped donors of the cohort, an average of roughly 250,000 unique TCR beta nucleotide sequences per donor were sequenced, and roughly a sixth of those sequences were non-productive. The paper as a whole reports these results and caveats: A further reported finding was that TCR beta sequences accurately predicted the HLA-A and HLA-B alleles for most subjects in the first cohort. At a false discovery rate of 0.05, a later analysis linked 15,000 to 20,000 TCR beta sequences to specific HLA alleles. The classifier was reported to diagnose cytomegalovirus status with high specificity and sensitivity in both the original cohort and the validation cohort. In the study, around 150 TCR beta chains were listed as associated with cytomegalovirus. In an earlier analysis of 587 of the donors, most TCR beta V segments were observed in productive rearrangements about 87% or about 30% of the time, broadly matching IMGT annotations. According to a later genetic analysis, donors in an Asian-associated ancestry cluster had fewer N-insertions in productive TCRs than the roughly 700-donor mean. According to a later analysis, TCR association rates differed among HLA loci, with DRB1 alleles showing the most associated TCRs and HLA-C alleles showing the fewest. Three of the identified cytomegalovirus-associated TCR beta chains were confirmed in vitro to be specific for cytomegalovirus antigens. Roughly 15 rarely observed V segments, including chromosome 9 orphons, were excluded from the earlier analysis of several hundred of the donors because counts were too low. Linkage disequilibrium might explain the correlated functional status among segregating V segments, but an unknown experimental factor could not be excluded. Across donors, most TCR sequences were observed very rarely, whereas some public TCRs were present in many individuals. When HLA alleles, especially DR and DQ, strongly co-occurred, attributing TCR associations to individual alleles was difficult. Sequencing depth was assumed to be roughly uniform across donors in the presence/absence analyses, though that assumption may not hold. According to a later analysis, parvovirus B19, influenza, CMV and Epstein-Barr virus appeared linked to several top co-occurrence clusters. Because HLA typing was missing for some donors at each locus, association tests included only the typed subset. The cohort was sequenced for TCR beta chains only, and without alpha or paired-chain data the features that could be detected were limited. The sequencing pipeline was judged likely to have produced a cluster of highly shared sequence variants as a technical artifact. V-gene and J-gene trimming of TCR beta chains was associated with a missense DCLRE1C variant in a later genetic analysis, and the association was replicated in an independent cohort. In a later analysis, most CMV-associated TCR beta chains were found to appear HLA-restricted, with HLA associations seemingly driven largely by CMV exposure. Compared with equally common non-associated chains, HLA-associated TCR beta chains in a later analysis were more clonally expanded and had lower generation probabilities. For the cohort, immune exposure information was limited to CMV serostatus. It was suggested by the authors that the approach could potentially be generalized to other disease states and immunological phenotypes. Some IMGT-functional V segments, including TRBV6-2 and TRBV6-3, could not be told apart with the 87-base-pair reads, so those segments were excluded.

Library creation used the immunoSEQ multiplex PCR assay. For the multiplex PCR, a mixture combining 60 forward primers for TCR Vbeta segments and 13 reverse primers for TCR Jbeta segments was used. The CDR3 region of rearranged TCR beta genes was amplified from genomic DNA by a multiplex PCR assay. On the Illumina HiSeq System, the amplified TCR beta libraries were sequenced as 87-base-pair reads. The study's processing was this. A later analysis counted about 80 million unique TCR beta chains across the 666 repertoires, and about 10 million of these chains were shared by at least two donors. A nearest-neighbor algorithm error-corrected the raw reads and collapsed the reads into unique sequences, merging closely related sequences to remove PCR and sequencing errors. Alignment of CDR3 sequences to IMGT reference sequences was used to assign V, D and J gene segments. Each retained sequence needed at least a six-nucleotide match to both a V gene segment and a J gene segment. Rearrangements were classified as productive when the CDR3 lacked stop codons and remained in frame with V and J, and all other rearrangements were classified as non-productive. CDR3 was defined according to IMGT convention as the region running from the second conserved V-encoded cysteine to the conserved J-encoded phenylalanine. Sequences without an unambiguous match to a single V gene segment were excluded from the earlier analysis of 500 to 700 of the donors. An earlier analysis of fewer than 650 of the donors classified V segments as functional when productive rearrangements were above 56.7% and as segregating when the standard deviation between donors was above 5%. A statistical classification framework was developed to diagnose cytomegalovirus status using the catalog of TCR beta chain sequences. In a later analysis, TCR nucleotide sequences were compared against IMGT/GENE-DB human TR gene sequences so that V and J genes could be assigned. A later analysis assigned CDR3 sequences and most-parsimonious VDJ recombination scenarios with the TCRdist pipeline. In a later analysis, each TCR beta chain was defined by its CDR3 amino acid sequence together with its V-gene family, and reads lacking a unique V-gene family were excluded. As a way to deal with suspected cross-contamination and a sequencing artifact, a later analysis dropped 592 nucleotide sequences that were highly shared and had low generation probability. In a later analysis, a clonal expansion index for each public chain was calculated from normalized within-repertoire ranks of inferred template counts. In a later analysis, generation probabilities were computed using a VDJ recombination model fitted to out-of-frame rearrangements, and the results were checked against IGoR. In a later analysis, TCR-TCR, TCR-HLA and TCR-CMV co-occurrence was scored with hypergeometric tests, and a repertoire-size bias correction was applied to TCR pairs. To estimate false discovery rates, a later analysis permuted the HLA or CMV assignments 20 times. In a later analysis, co-occurring TCRs were grouped using DBSCAN, and TCRdist sequence similarity was added for clustering within HLA-allele-positive subsets. Repertoires with fewer than 30,000 or more than 120,000 public chains, plus five repertoires with anomalous nucleotide sharing, were excluded from co-occurrence clustering. TCRdb provides this immuneACCESS table in a form limited to in-frame rearrangements. Some clones are lacking; in checked studies, under half of them reflect an unresolved V gene, and why the rest are absent is not known. The V and J calls and clone size are taken from that table; D and trimming were inferred from the DNA. This sample gives about 69,000 clones in total; around 68% of them show up just once. Approximately 11% of the sample goes to the ten largest clones.

The CDR3 spans 16 residues, from the cysteine through the phenylalanine. The sequence is cut down to CDR3 DNA, 48 bases in frame from base 1. The V and J ends are trimmed by 2 bases and 3 bases, leaving 17 bases between them. The CDR1 and CDR2 encoded by the germline V gene are MGHRA and YSYEKL. Notes on this clone: No antigen is known for it. Base qualities are not recorded, but no much larger clone differs from it by a single base.

The cohort comprised 710 or so healthy bone marrow donors. At the time of sampling, all cohort members were nominally healthy, though unrecorded immune exposures were likely present. The donor tested CMV seronegative, placing the donor among the approximately 360 seronegative members of the cohort. Each donor provided a peripheral blood sample, and peripheral blood mononuclear cells were used for TCR beta sequencing. Genomic DNA was extracted from the blood cell samples with the Qiagen DNeasy Blood Extraction Kit. Sequenced: PBMCs. This TCR was sampled from a woman between 25 and 40 years old in good health and CMV-seronegative. Recombination linked TRBV4-1 to TRBJ2-7; the D region possibly corresponds to TRBD2 (5 bases align). Here is the DNA: TGCGCCAGCAGCCAATCAACGGGGTGGCAGTTCTACGAGCAGTACTTC. The resulting protein is CASSQSTGWQFYEQYF.